This TCR beta chain was obtained from a study of PD-1 blockade in classical Hodgkin lymphoma. General study findings and limits: Newly diagnosed patients had diversity similar to the baseline diversity of complete responders. Some patients started nivolumab under 1 year after ASCT, and they were excluded. A significant rise in TCR diversity was seen by C4D1 for CD4+ cells but not for CD8+ cells.

The CDR3 extends over 13 amino acids. J lost 1 base, V lost 8 bases, and 3 bases had no gene match. Germline V lookup: CDR1 SQVTM, CDR2 ANQGSEA. As regards this clone: Its target is unknown.

Patients all relapsed after autologous stem cell transplantation, and there was variation in brentuximab vedotin exposure. Only in-frame clones appear in the TCRdb table, and some are missing; sequencing was by immunoSEQ multiplex PCR. The sample includes some 84,000 clones, nearly 95% of them seen just once. The starting material was peripheral blood mononuclear cells (PBMCs), obtained before the second cycle of nivolumab. The receptor's source is a human donor with classical Hodgkin lymphoma. This chain links TRBV29-1 with TRBJ2-2, with 8 bases matching TRBD1. The CDR3 DNA reads TGCAGCTCCGGGACAGGGAACACCGGGGAGCTGTTTTTT. It encodes CSSGTGNTGELFF.